What follows are 6 T cell receptor beta chains derived from one specimen sequenced in a study of brain metastases from non-small cell lung cancer. The data were produced by immunoSEQ multiplex PCR, yet TCRdb's version contains in-frame clones alone and is incomplete. This sample has 2,500 to 3,000 clones, with approximately 80% found just once. Sequencing was carried out using primary lung tumor tissue. The origin of the receptors is a donor at least 40 years old with non-small cell lung cancer.

The V and J genes are TRBV27 and TRBJ2-5, with TRBD2 matching over 11 bases. V shed 7 bases, J shed 5 bases, and the junction held 6 bases outside the gene matches. The CDR3 sequence is 14 residues long. Germline-derived CDR1 and CDR2 are MNHEY and SMNVEV (reference sequence). CDR3 in DNA: TGTGCCAGCACCAAGACTAGCGGGACGGAGACCCAGTACTTC. Encoded protein: CASTKTSGTETQYF.

This sequence joins TRBV29-1 and TRBJ1-4; D is uncertain. The V and J ends lost 4 bases and 7 bases respectively, with 10 bases between them. Germline loops: CDR1 SQVTM, CDR2 ANQGSEA. The CDR3 contains 12 residues. The CDR3 region is CSVGEAAEKLFF. The CDR3 DNA sequence: TGCAGCGTTGGGGAGGCGGCTGAAAAACTGTTTTTT.

In the case of this clone: The junction shows a germline mismatch at one end, possibly a read error. The chain uses TRBV6-1 and TRBJ2-1; the match to TRBD2 covers 8 bases. Per germline, CDR1 MNHNS and CDR2 SASEGT. The CDR3 extends over 15 amino acids. The CDR3 protein is CASSEWTSSHNEQFF. CDR3 sequence (DNA): TGTGCCAGCAGTGAATGGACTAGCTCCCACAATGAGCAGTTCTTC.

This clone has a single count. The chain joins TRBV4-2 to TRBJ2-7, with a tentative D call TRBD1 (5 bases). Germline lookup yields CDR1 LGHNA and CDR2 YNFKEQ. This CDR3 has 14 amino acids. V was shortened by 0 bases and J by 3 bases, with 9 bases between the two germline ends. CDR3 nucleotide sequence: TGTGCCAGCAGCCAAGAGGCGACAGACTACGAGCAGTACTTC. Its translation: CASSQEATDYEQYF.

The table lists this clone with a count of one. The V gene is TRBV4-3, the J gene TRBJ2-1; D possibly corresponds to TRBD2 (6 bases). Germline V gene sequence: CDR1 LGHNA, CDR2 YSLEER. Trimming removed 0 bases from V and 3 bases from J, with 12 bases in between. The CDR3 runs 16 residues. The CDR3 loop reads CASSQESLALYNEQFF. DNA of the CDR3: TGCGCCAGCAGCCAAGAAAGCCTAGCGCTCTACAATGAGCAGTTCTTC.

The chain couples TRBV10-2 to TRBJ1-1; 7 bases fit TRBD1. After removal of 2 bases from V and 1 base from J, the junction contained 4 bases not matched to a gene. The CDR3 spans 15 residues. Germline V gene sequence: CDR1 WSHSY, CDR2 SAAADI. CDR3 DNA: TGCGCCAGCAGTGAGGTCAGGGGGAGGAACACTGAAGCTTTCTTT. It translates to CASSEVRGRNTEAFF.